A single sample is the source of the 22 T cell receptor beta chains below, sequenced in a study of cytomegalovirus exposure and HLA in healthy donors. Primers: 60 Vbeta forward and 13 Jbeta reverse. TCRdb's table, derived via immunoSEQ multiplex PCR, lists solely in-frame clones and lacks some. The sample has some 180,000 clones, just over 75% seen once; the top ten hold 3% to 4.5%. Sequencing input: PBMCs. These receptors were obtained from a woman aged 60-70 years in good health and CMV-seropositive.

This clone was recorded only once. V usage is TRBV7-2 and J usage is TRBJ2-3, with TRBD2 identical over 10 bases. Germline V gene lookup returns CDR1 SGHTA and CDR2 FQGNSA. V shed 5 bases and J 2 bases; nucleotides not matched to a gene: 7. This CDR3 spans 16 amino acids. The CDR3 region has the DNA TGTGCCAGCAGCCGAGGACTAGCGGACTACACAGATACGCAGTATTTT. Protein product: CASSRGLADYTDTQYF.

The V gene is TRBV19, the J gene TRBJ1-5; D is perhaps TRBD1 (6 bases). Germline V gives CDR1 LNHDA, CDR2 SQIVND (reference sequence). The CDR3 is 13 amino acids. V dropped 0 bases and J dropped 9 bases, with 9 bases sitting between them. Written as DNA, the CDR3 is TGTGCCAGTAGTATAGAACAGGGCCCGCCCCAGCATTTT. Residues: CASSIEQGPPQHF.

The chain uses TRBV27 and TRBJ2-5; TRBD2 agrees at 10 bases. Germline V gene lookup returns CDR1 MNHEY and CDR2 SMNVEV (reference sequence). Trimming removed 6 bases from V and 6 bases from J; junction bases left unmatched: 10. The CDR3 is 15 residues long. In DNA, the CDR3 is TGTGCCAGCAGCGAAACCGGGACTAGCGCACAGACCCAGTACTTC. Amino acid sequence: CASSETGTSAQTQYF.

The genes are TRBV6-6 and TRBJ1-5, with TRBD1 as a possible D gene (6 bases). CDR3 length: 13 amino acids. V lost 1 base and J lost 6, with 7 bases in between. The V gene's germline CDR1 is MNHNY and CDR2 SVGAGI (reference sequence). The CDR3 loop reads CASSYLQGQPQHF. The CDR3, as DNA: TGTGCCAGCAGTTACTTACAGGGTCAGCCCCAGCATTTT.

The chain is built from TRBV2 and TRBJ1-1; TRBD1 is a possible D gene (5 bases). CDR1 and CDR2 from the germline V gene are SNHLY and FYNNEI. The CDR3 runs 13 residues. Trimming took 6 bases from V and 3 from J, leaving 11 bases between them. This CDR3 reads CASSERQYTEAFF. The CDR3 DNA reads as TGTGCCAGCAGCGAACGACAGTACACTGAAGCTTTCTTT. Combining the CDR3 with reference TRBV2 and TRBJ1-1 gives the whole variable domain EPEVTQTPSHQVTQMGQEVILRCVPISNHLYFYWYRQILGQKVEFLVSFYNNEISEKSEIFDDQFSVERPDGSNFTLKIRSTKLEDSAMYFCASSERQYTEAFFGQGTRLTVV.

The chain joins TRBV2 to TRBJ1-1; 11 bases fit TRBD1. V dropped 10 bases and J dropped 6; count of bases not matched to a gene: 7. Germline V gene sequence: CDR1 SNHLY, CDR2 FYNNEI. The CDR3 totals 13 residues. CDR3 loop: CAIRDRGFSEAFF. The CDR3 DNA sequence: TGTGCCATCCGGGACAGGGGGTTTTCTGAAGCTTTCTTT.

The V gene is TRBV4-2, the J gene TRBJ2-1; 7 bases agree with TRBD1. The CDR3 covers 17 residues. The trim removed 3 bases at V and 5 bases at J, leaving 13 bases unmatched. Germline assignment: CDR1 LGHNA and CDR2 YNFKEQ. The CDR3 protein is CASSQRGGRLRNNEQFF. The CDR3 DNA follows: TGTGCCAGCAGCCAGAGAGGGGGCAGATTAAGGAACAATGAGCAGTTCTTC.

The chain carries TRBV21-1 and TRBJ1-2; TRBD1 is the table's D call, not checked against the DNA. TRBV21-1 is reported as a pseudogene. The CDR3 runs to 16 residues. CDR3 region: CASSKEGTGINYGYTF. The CDR3 bases are TGTGCCAGCAGCAAAGAAGGGACAGGGATTAACTATGGCTACACCTTC.

The V gene is TRBV28, the J gene TRBJ1-5; a weak D match, TRBD1 (6 bases). Trimming shortened V by 11 bases and J by 6 bases, and 17 bases separated the two germline ends. The length of the CDR3 is 13 residues. Germline CDR1 and CDR2: MDHEN and SYDVKM. The CDR3 here is CASKGDPVQPQHF. The CDR3 nucleotides read TGTGCCTCCAAGGGGGACCCGGTTCAGCCCCAGCATTTT.

The J gene is TRBJ1-1, the V gene TRBV19; tentatively, D is TRBD1 (5 bases). The CDR3 extends over 15 amino acids. The germline V gene encodes CDR1 LNHDA and CDR2 SQIVND (reference sequence). V lost 6 bases to trimming and J lost 4 bases, with 18 bases between them. The CDR3: CASSGTWTRSTEAFF. The CDR3 DNA is TGTGCCAGTAGCGGGACCTGGACTAGGAGCACTGAAGCTTTCTTT. Looking up the rest from reference TRBV19 and TRBJ1-1 gives the full variable domain: DGGITQSPKYLFRKEGQNVTLSCEQNLNHDAMYWYRQDPGQGLRLIYYSQIVNDFQKGDIAEGYSVSREKKESFPLTVTSAQKNPTAFYLCASSGTWTRSTEAFFGQGTRLTVV.

The chain joins TRBV7-8 to TRBJ2-7; 10 positions agree with TRBD1. Trimming at V came to 2 bases and at J to 5 bases, leaving 6 bases not matched to a gene. The CDR3 has 15 residues. From germline, CDR1 is SGHVS and CDR2 FQNEAQ. The CDR3 reads CASSLNRDRGHEQYF. In nucleotides, the CDR3 is TGTGCCAGCAGCTTAAATCGGGACAGGGGCCACGAGCAGTACTTC.

Concerning this clone itself: The same CDR3 arises from other DNA sequences in this sample as well. The J gene is TRBJ1-2, the V gene TRBV5-6; TRBD1 matches at 7 bases. V dropped 0 bases and J dropped 2; count of bases not matched to a gene: 1. The germline V gene has CDR1 SGHDT and CDR2 YYEEEE. CDR3 length equals 14 residues. DNA for the CDR3: TGTGCCAGCAGCTTGGGGGACAGCAACTATGGCTACACCTTC. Translated, it gives CASSLGDSNYGYTF.

V and J are TRBV6-5 and TRBJ2-7, with 8 positions matching TRBD1. The CDR3 length is 14 residues. Germline trimming cut 8 bases from V and 0 bases from J; bases unmatched to any gene: 6. The V gene's germline CDR1 is MNHEY and CDR2 SVGAGI. CDR3 DNA sequence: TGTGCCAGCCTCCGGGACAGGTTCTCCTACGAGCAGTACTTC. Amino acids: CASLRDRFSYEQYF.

The gene calls are TRBV5-8 and TRBJ2-5, with 7 bases aligning to TRBD2. Germline V gene lookup returns CDR1 SGHTS and CDR2 YDEGEE. Unmatched junction bases numbered 8, after V lost 1 base and J lost 2 bases. This CDR3 is built from 16 residues. The CDR3 nucleotides are TGTGCCAGCAGCTTGACGGGCGGGGGAACACAAGAGACCCAGTACTTC. Protein sequence: CASSLTGGGTQETQYF.

The chain carries TRBV7-3 and TRBJ1-2; TRBD1 matches 8 bases. Trimming took 4 bases from V and 8 from J; bases not matched to a gene: 6. Germline values: CDR1 SGHTA, CDR2 FQGTGA. The CDR3 runs 13 residues. The DNA of the CDR3 is TGTGCCAGCAGCTCCAGGGGGCTGGAGGGCTACACCTTC. Translation: CASSSRGLEGYTF.

The V call is TRBV7-2, the J call TRBJ1-3; D ambiguous. V lost 10 bases and J lost 0, with 10 bases in between. This CDR3 is built from 13 residues. From germline, CDR1 is SGHTA and CDR2 FQGNSA. The CDR3 nucleotides read TGTGCCACGTCAGGACTCTCTGGAAACACCATATATTTT. Its translation is CATSGLSGNTIYF.

This chain connects TRBV18 to TRBJ1-2; 7 bases are a match to TRBD1. The CDR3 extends over 13 amino acids. The germline gives CDR1 KGHSH, CDR2 LQKENI. V lost 4 bases, J lost 4 bases, and 3 bases stayed unmatched. The chain's CDR3 is CASSRDSLYGYTF. The CDR3 nucleotides are TGTGCCAGCTCACGGGACAGCCTCTATGGCTACACCTTC. Filled out from reference TRBV18 and TRBJ1-2, the complete variable domain reads NAGVMQNPRHLVRRRGQEARLRCSPMKGHSHVYWYRQLPEEGLKFMVYLQKENIIDESGMPKERFSAEFPKEGPSILRIQQVVRGDSAAYFCASSRDSLYGYTFGSGTRLTVV.

The gene calls are TRBV19 and TRBJ1-5, with TRBD1 identical over 9 bases. Trimming cost V 4 bases and J 0 bases; bases outside gene matches: 13. Per the germline V gene, CDR1 is LNHDA and CDR2 is SQIVND (reference sequence). CDR3 length: 19 residues. The CDR3 DNA reads TGTGCCAGTAGTAGGACCCTGGGACAGGGCAAATATAGCAATCAGCCCCAGCATTTT. Amino acids: CASSRTLGQGKYSNQPQHF. The full variable domain, rest sourced from reference TRBV19 and TRBJ1-5, is DGGITQSPKYLFRKEGQNVTLSCEQNLNHDAMYWYRQDPGQGLRLIYYSQIVNDFQKGDIAEGYSVSREKKESFPLTVTSAQKNPTAFYLCASSRTLGQGKYSNQPQHFGDGTRLSIL.

The rearrangement joins TRBV6-5 to TRBJ1-5, with 8 bases fitting TRBD1. The CDR3 sequence is 15 residues long. Germline CDR1 MNHEY, CDR2 SVGAGI. With 5 bases clipped from V and 0 bases from J, the junction kept 3 bases outside the gene matches. CDR3 protein: CASSRQGNSNQPQHF. In DNA form, the CDR3 reads TGTGCCAGCAGTCGACAGGGGAATAGCAATCAGCCCCAGCATTTT.

CDR3 protein: CASSLERDTFSYEQYF. The CDR3 bases are TGCGCCAGCAGCTTGGAACGGGACACCTTTTCCTACGAGCAGTACTTC. The chain joins TRBV5-1 to TRBJ2-5; D might be TRBD1 (6 bases). Matching the DNA end better, TRBJ2-7 makes the J call doubtful. The CDR3 extends over 16 amino acids. Germline CDR1 reads SGHRS; CDR2 reads YFSETQ.

The chain recombines TRBV21-1 with TRBJ2-7; the listed D gene, TRBD1, was not tested against the DNA. TRBV21-1 is a recognized pseudogene. CDR3 length: 16 residues. CDR3 nucleotide sequence: TGTGCCAGCAGCAATAAGCCCCGGGACAGCTCCTACGAGCAGTACTTC. Its translation is CASSNKPRDSSYEQYF.

V gene TRBV27 combines with J gene TRBJ2-3; 8 nucleotides agree with TRBD2. This CDR3 comprises 17 residues. The germline gives CDR1 MNHEY, CDR2 SMNVEV (reference sequence). V lost 6 bases, J lost 4 bases, and 15 bases stayed unmatched. CDR3 region: CASRSRSGGPSADTQYF. In DNA, the CDR3 is TGTGCCAGCAGGTCAAGATCGGGGGGGCCTTCTGCAGATACGCAGTATTTT.